This T cell receptor (beta chain) is drawn from a study of radiotherapy plus CTLA-4 blockade in lung cancer. At the level of the study: In roughly 17% of patients, objective responses were seen; roughly 28% had disease control. General study results and limits: Response, reportedly, was best predicted by interferon-beta along with early blood T cell clone dynamics.

This CDR3 has 12 residues. Trimming at V came to 6 bases and at J to 6 bases, leaving 5 bases not matched to a gene. Per the germline V gene, CDR1 is SQVTM and CDR2 is ANQGSEA. Repertoires were generated with immunoSEQ multiplex PCR, while TCRdb's copy carries only in-frame clones and drops some. The table lists about 120,000 clones, 70% to 90% of them singletons. On this clone: Its antigen is not identified.

The rearrangement links TRBV29-1 to TRBJ1-1; 9 nucleotides match TRBD1. The specimen was peripheral blood, collected from a patient treated with radiotherapy plus ipilimumab. This TCR was recovered from a human donor with non-small cell lung cancer that progressed on radiotherapy plus ipilimumab. CDR3 protein: CSVDRGNAEAFF. The CDR3 bases are TGCAGCGTGGACAGGGGTAACGCTGAAGCTTTCTTT. The entire variable domain, with the rest obtained from reference TRBV29-1 and TRBJ1-1, is as follows: SAVISQKPSRDICQRGTSLTIQCQVDSQVTMMFWYRQQPGQSLTLIATANQGSEATYESGFVIDKFPISRPNLTFSTLTVSNMSPEDSSIYLCSVDRGNAEAFFGQGTRLTVV.